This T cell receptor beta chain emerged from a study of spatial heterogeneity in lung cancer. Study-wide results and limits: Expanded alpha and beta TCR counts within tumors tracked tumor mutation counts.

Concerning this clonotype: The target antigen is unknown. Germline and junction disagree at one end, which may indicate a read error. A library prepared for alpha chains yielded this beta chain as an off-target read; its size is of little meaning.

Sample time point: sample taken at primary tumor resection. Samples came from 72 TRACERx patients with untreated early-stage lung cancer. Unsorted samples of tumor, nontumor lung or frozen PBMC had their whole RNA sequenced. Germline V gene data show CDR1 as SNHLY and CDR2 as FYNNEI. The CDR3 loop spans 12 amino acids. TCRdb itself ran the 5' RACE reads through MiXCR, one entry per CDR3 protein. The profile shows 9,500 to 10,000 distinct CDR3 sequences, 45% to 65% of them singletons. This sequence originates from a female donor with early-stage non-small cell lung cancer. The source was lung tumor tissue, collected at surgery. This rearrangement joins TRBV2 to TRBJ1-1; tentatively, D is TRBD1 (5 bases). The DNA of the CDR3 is TGTGCCAGCAGTGAAGTTTGGGGTTTGGGGCTTTTT. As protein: CASSEVWGLGLF.